This T cell receptor beta chain emerged from a study of T cell responses to AZD1222 COVID-19 vaccine. Whole-study context: Second-dose recipients at about 4 or about 12 weeks were treated as one pooled group.

Broader study findings: Spike-wide vaccine-associated CD4 TCRs dominated at 160-218 and 743-854. An increase in Spike-specific TCR breadth and depth was observed after two AZD1222 doses.

A word on this clone: Antigen unknown.

The V and J ends lost 4 bases and 2 bases, in that order; junction bases with no gene match: 8. Germline-derived CDR1 and CDR2 are SNHLY and FYNNEI. CDR3 size: 16 residues. Produced via immunoSEQ multiplex PCR; TCRdb's table is partial and in-frame only. This table has over 100,000 clones, 85% to 90% appearing once. The rearrangement joins TRBV2 to TRBJ2-5; 9 bases are a match to TRBD2. The sequencing here drew on peripheral blood, taken on day 0 of AZD1222 vaccination. The receptor's source is an adult in good health. The DNA of the CDR3 is TGTGCCAGCAGTGTGATTAGCGGGGGTACACAAGAGACCCAGTACTTC. Amino acid sequence: CASSVISGGTQETQYF.